The T cell receptor beta chain described here comes from a study of graft-versus-host responses after intestinal transplantation. Across the whole study: Every one of the recipients received anti-thymocyte globulin induction and afterwards took tacrolimus and steroids for about 3 years. Findings of the study overall: Within allografts, high graft-versus-host to host-versus-graft clonal ratios were seen among patients with graft-donor T cell macrochimerism. GvH clones were identified in recipient marrow, with some first appearing in ileum or blood. Peak GvH clone levels in circulation were associated with early post-transplant HvG declines.

TCRdb keeps only in-frame clones here, not all; method: immunoSEQ multiplex PCR. Here the sample spans approximately 33,000 clones, roughly 83% being singletons. As for this clone: No antigen is known for it.

This CDR3 is built from 16 residues. The germline V and J ends were trimmed by 0 bases and 7 bases, with 15 bases remaining between them. Germline assignment: CDR1 MNHEY and CDR2 SVGAGI. The source material was unstimulated CD8+ T cells sorted from spleen or lymph node cells, sampled before intestinal transplant. The V call is TRBV6-5, the J call TRBJ1-4; D possibly corresponds to TRBD1 (5 bases). The receptor's source is a human donor who received an intestinal transplant. CDR3 amino acids: CASSYSRSQGLEKLFF. For the CDR3, the DNA is TGTGCCAGCAGTTACTCGAGGTCCCAGGGCCTTGAAAAACTGTTTTTT.